The clone carrying this T cell receptor beta chain was found many times. CDR1 and CDR2 from the germline V gene are MRHNA and SNTAGT. V shed 4 bases and J shed 3 bases, with 28 bases lying between them. This CDR3 contains 19 residues. The sample comes from a study of T-cell memory formation after mild COVID-19. From the 5' RACE reads, TCRdb called clonotypes with MiXCR, one entry per CDR3 protein. The sample records 250,000 to 350,000 distinct CDR3 sequences, 13% to 15% being singletons. The chain recombines TRBV6-4 with TRBJ2-7, with D uncertain. The source is a young man who had mild COVID-19 (a few samples of this study predate the infection). Cell type and time point are not known. The sequenced sample was PBMCs or a T cell subset sorted from them (not recorded which). CDR3 sequence reads: CASSGWQARFFRVLYEQYF. In DNA, the CDR3 is TGTGCCAGCAGTGGTTGGCAGGCGAGATTCTTTCGGGTTCTCTACGAGCAGTACTTC.